Described below is a single TCR beta chain sequence and its context. The authors' processing: Reference gene primer amplification gave estimated nucleated cell counts. Sequencing used immunoSEQ multiplex PCR; TCRdb keeps in-frame clones, though not all of them. Clonal size and the V and J genes are those of that table, whereas D and trimming came from the DNA. Of over 200,000 clones listed, around nine tenths are singletons. This sample stems from a study of blood T cell repertoires in COVID-19. Study as a whole: The origin of the acute and convalescent COVID-19 samples was the United States, Italy and Spain. T cells, B-cell-depleted T cells, or PBMCs provided the cDNA or gDNA that served as material.

Trimming stripped 2 bases from V and 3 bases from J, with 19 bases between. The length of the CDR3 is 17 residues. Per the germline V gene, CDR1 is SEHNR and CDR2 is FQNEAQ (reference sequence). Material for sequencing was peripheral blood. The TCR sequence derives from a man in his sixties who had recovered from COVID-19. V gene TRBV7-9 combines with J gene TRBJ2-5; D unresolved. The CDR3 sequence: CASSLYRQLGGEETQYF. The CDR3 nucleotides read TGTGCCAGCAGCTTATATAGGCAGTTAGGCGGCGAAGAGACCCAGTACTTC. Based on the CDR3 plus reference TRBV7-9 and TRBJ2-5, the full variable domain is DTGVSQNPRHKITKRGQNVTFRCDPISEHNRLYWYRQTLGQGPEFLTYFQNEAQLEKSRLLSDRFSAERPKGSFSTLEIQRTEQGDSAMYLCASSLYRQLGGEETQYFGPGTRLLVL.